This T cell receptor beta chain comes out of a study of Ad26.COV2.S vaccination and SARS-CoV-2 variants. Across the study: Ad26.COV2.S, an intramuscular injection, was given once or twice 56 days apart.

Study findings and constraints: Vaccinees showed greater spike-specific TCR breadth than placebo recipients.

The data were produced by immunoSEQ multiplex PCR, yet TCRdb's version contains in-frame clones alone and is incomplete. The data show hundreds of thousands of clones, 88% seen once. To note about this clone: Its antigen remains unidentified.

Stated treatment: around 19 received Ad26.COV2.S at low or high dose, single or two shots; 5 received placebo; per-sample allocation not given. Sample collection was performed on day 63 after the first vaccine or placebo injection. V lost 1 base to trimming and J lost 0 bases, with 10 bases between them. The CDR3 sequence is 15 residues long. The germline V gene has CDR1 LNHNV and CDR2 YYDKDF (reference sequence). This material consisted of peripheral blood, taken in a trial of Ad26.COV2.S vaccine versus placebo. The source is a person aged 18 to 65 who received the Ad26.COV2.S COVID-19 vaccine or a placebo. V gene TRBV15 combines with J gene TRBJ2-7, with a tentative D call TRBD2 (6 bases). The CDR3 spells CATSRGGVTSYEQYF. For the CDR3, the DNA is TGTGCCACCAGCAGAGGGGGGGTAACCTCCTACGAGCAGTACTTC.